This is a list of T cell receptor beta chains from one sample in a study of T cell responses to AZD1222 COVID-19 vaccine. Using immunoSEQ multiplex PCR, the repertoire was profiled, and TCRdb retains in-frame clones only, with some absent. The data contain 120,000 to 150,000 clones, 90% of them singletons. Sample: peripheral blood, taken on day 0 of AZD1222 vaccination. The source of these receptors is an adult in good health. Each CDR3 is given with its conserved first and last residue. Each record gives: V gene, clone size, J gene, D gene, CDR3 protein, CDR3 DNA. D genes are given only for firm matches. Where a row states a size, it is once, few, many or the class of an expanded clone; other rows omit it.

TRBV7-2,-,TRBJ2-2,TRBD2,CASSRGLAGSGVGELFF,TGTGCCAGCAGCCGGGGACTAGCGGGGTCGGGAGTCGGGGAGCTGTTTTTT
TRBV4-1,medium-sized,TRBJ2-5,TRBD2,CASSQDRLAGWETQYF,TGCGCCAGCAGCCAAGACCGTCTAGCGGGATGGGAGACCCAGTACTTC
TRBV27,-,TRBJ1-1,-,CASSLGGRMNTEAFF,TGTGCCAGCAGTTTAGGCGGACGCATGAACACTGAAGCTTTCTTT
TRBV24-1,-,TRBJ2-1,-,CATSDLQSLGSYNEQFF,TGTGCCACCAGTGATTTGCAGAGCTTGGGCTCCTACAATGAGCAGTTCTTC
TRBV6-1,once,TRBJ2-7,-,CASSDGGFYEQYF,TGTGCCAGCAGTGACGGAGGGTTCTACGAGCAGTACTTC
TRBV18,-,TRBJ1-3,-,CASSPGTPGNTIYF,TGTGCCAGCTCACCCGGGACTCCTGGAAACACCATATATTTT
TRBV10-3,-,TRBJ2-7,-,CAINPELSYEQYF,TGTGCCATCAATCCAGAACTCTCCTACGAGCAGTACTTC
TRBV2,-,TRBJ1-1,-,CASSDPIDGQITEAFF,TGTGCCAGCAGCGACCCTATAGATGGACAGATCACTGAAGCTTTCTTT
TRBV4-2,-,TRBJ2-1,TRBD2,CASSQAGLAGVGEQFF,TGTGCCAGCAGCCAGGCAGGACTAGCGGGAGTTGGGGAGCAGTTCTTC
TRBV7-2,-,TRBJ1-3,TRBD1,CASSSATGANTIYF,TGTGCCAGCAGCTCCGCGACAGGGGCAAACACCATATATTTT
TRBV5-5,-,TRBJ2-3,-,CASSFTSGGGPADTQYF,TGTGCCAGCAGCTTCACTTCAGGGGGAGGGCCAGCAGATACGCAGTATTTT
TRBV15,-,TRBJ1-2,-,CATSRANQGYYGYTF,TGTGCCACCAGCAGGGCGAATCAGGGATACTATGGCTACACCTTC
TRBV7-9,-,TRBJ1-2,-,CASSLRGGDSGSF,TGTGCCAGCAGCTTACGGGGAGGAGACAGCGGGTCCTTC
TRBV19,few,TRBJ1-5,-,CASSPERRDQPQHF,TGTGCCAGTAGCCCAGAGAGGAGGGATCAGCCCCAGCATTTT
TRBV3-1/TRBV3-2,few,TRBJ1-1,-,CASSQGREGGCNF,TGTGCCAGCAGCCAAGGTCGTGAGGGTGGGTGTAACTTT
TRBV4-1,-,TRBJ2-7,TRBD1,CASSQEPDRDYEQYF,TGCGCCAGCAGCCAAGAGCCAGACAGGGACTACGAGCAGTACTTC
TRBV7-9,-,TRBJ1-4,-,CASSPKGENEKLFF,TGTGCCAGCAGCCCAAAAGGGGAGAATGAAAAACTGTTTTTT
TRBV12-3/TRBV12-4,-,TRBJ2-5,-,CATSYQETQYF,TGTGCCACCTCTTATCAGGAGACCCAGTACTTC
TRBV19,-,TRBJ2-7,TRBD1,CASSARDRGNYEQYF,TGTGCCAGTAGTGCCCGGGACAGGGGGAACTACGAGCAGTACTTC
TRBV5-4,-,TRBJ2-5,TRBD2,CASSFPTSSQETQYF,TGTGCCAGCAGCTTTCCGACTAGCTCTCAAGAGACCCAGTACTTC
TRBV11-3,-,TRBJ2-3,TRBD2,CASSLLADGTDTQYF,TGTGCCAGCAGCTTACTAGCGGACGGCACAGATACGCAGTATTTT
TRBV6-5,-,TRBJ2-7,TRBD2,CASSYTPGRVNHEQYF,TGTGCCAGCAGTTACACCCCGGGGAGGGTAAACCACGAGCAGTACTTC
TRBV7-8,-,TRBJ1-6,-,CASSLGGMGSHNSPLHF,TGTGCCAGCAGCTTAGGGGGTATGGGGTCCCATAATTCACCCCTCCACTTT
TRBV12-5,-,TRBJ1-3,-,CASGSLSSIYF,TGTGCTAGTGGTTCCTTAAGCTCCATATATTTT
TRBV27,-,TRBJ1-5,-,CASSAPGTAYNQPQHF,TGTGCCAGCAGTGCACCTGGGACTGCCTACAATCAGCCCCAGCATTTT
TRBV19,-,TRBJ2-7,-,CASSIEGGNYEQYF,TGTGCCAGTAGTATAGAAGGGGGAAACTACGAGCAGTACTTC
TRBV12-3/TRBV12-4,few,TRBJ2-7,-,CASSPGQYEQYF,TGTGCCAGCAGTCCCGGACAGTACGAGCAGTACTTC
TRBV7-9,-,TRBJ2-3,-,CASSLVGRYGTDTQYF,TGTGCCAGCAGCTTAGTAGGGAGATATGGCACAGATACGCAGTATTTT
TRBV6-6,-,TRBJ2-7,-,CASSQPGAQYF,TGTGCCAGCAGTCAGCCGGGAGCGCAGTACTTC
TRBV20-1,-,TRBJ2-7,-,CSARSGDQYF,TGCAGTGCTAGATCAGGGGATCAGTACTTC
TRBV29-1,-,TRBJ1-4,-,CSVPGETNEKLFF,TGCAGCGTACCTGGGGAGACTAATGAAAAACTGTTTTTT
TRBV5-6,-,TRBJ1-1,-,CASSWSEGPGAFF,TGTGCCAGCAGCTGGTCGGAAGGACCGGGGGCTTTCTTT
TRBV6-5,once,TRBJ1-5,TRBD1,CASSSGQGQGQPQHF,TGTGCCAGCAGCTCCGGACAGGGGCAAGGGCAGCCCCAGCATTTT
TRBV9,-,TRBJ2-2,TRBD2,CASSPRLAGNTGELFF,TGTGCCAGCAGCCCGCGACTAGCGGGGAACACCGGGGAGCTGTTTTTT
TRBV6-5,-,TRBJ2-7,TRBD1,CASSYTGQGLDEQYF,TGTGCCAGCAGTTACACCGGACAGGGCTTAGACGAGCAGTACTTC
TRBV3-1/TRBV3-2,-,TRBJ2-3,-,CASSQGKSGTDTQYF,TGTGCCAGCAGCCAAGGGAAGTCGGGGACAGATACGCAGTATTTT
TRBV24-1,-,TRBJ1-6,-,CATFARGAKFNSPLHF,TGTGCCACCTTCGCGAGGGGGGCCAAATTTAATTCACCCCTCCACTTT
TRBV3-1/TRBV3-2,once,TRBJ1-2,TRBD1,CASSWTGDGYTF,TGTGCCAGCAGCTGGACAGGGGATGGCTACACCTTC
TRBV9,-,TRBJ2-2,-,CASSVSDRTTGELFF,TGTGCCAGCAGCGTTTCTGACCGAACCACCGGGGAGCTGTTTTTT
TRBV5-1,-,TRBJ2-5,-,CASSLNVGGPQETQYF,TGCGCCAGCAGCTTGAATGTGGGGGGGCCCCAAGAGACCCAGTACTTC
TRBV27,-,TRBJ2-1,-,CASSRDGNNEQFF,TGTGCCAGCAGTAGGGACGGCAACAATGAGCAGTTCTTC
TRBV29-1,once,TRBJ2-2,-,CSASMTVNTGELFF,TGCAGCGCAAGCATGACGGTGAACACCGGGGAGCTGTTTTTT
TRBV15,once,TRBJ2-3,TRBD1,CATSRDGGQGSDTQYF,TGTGCCACCAGCAGAGATGGGGGACAGGGGTCAGATACGCAGTATTTT
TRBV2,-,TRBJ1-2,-,CASSEQGWGYTF,TGTGCCAGCAGTGAACAGGGCTGGGGCTACACCTTC
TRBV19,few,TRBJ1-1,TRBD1,CASSPGQGRGQWYTEAFF,TGTGCCAGTAGCCCAGGACAGGGTCGCGGGCAATGGTACACTGAAGCTTTCTTT
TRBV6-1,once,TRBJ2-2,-,CASSDRTAGELFF,TGTGCCAGCAGTGACCGGACAGCCGGGGAGCTGTTTTTT